Described below is a single T cell receptor (beta chain) sequence and its context. From germline, CDR1 is SEHNR and CDR2 FQNEAQ (reference sequence). This CDR3 is built from 14 residues. V was clipped by 5 bases and J by 6 bases; unmatched bases: 8. Profiling relied on immunoSEQ multiplex PCR, and the TCRdb table lists in-frame clones only, not all of them. The sample lists tens of thousands of clones, about nine tenths occurring once. These data come from a study of blood T cell repertoires in COVID-19. About the study: Spain, Italy and the United States supplied samples that represented acute and convalescent COVID-19. From T cells, B-cell-depleted T cells, or PBMCs came the material, which was cDNA or gDNA.

Sequencing input: peripheral blood. This receptor was taken from a human donor in a cohort sampled during active COVID-19. V gene TRBV7-9 combines with J gene TRBJ1-2; 8 bases are a match to TRBD1. This CDR3 is CASSPGTGAHGYTF. The CDR3 DNA follows: TGTGCCAGCAGCCCCGGGACAGGTGCTCATGGCTACACCTTC.